The entry below describes one T cell receptor beta chain. The antigen remains unidentified. Germline V gene data show CDR1 as SEHNR and CDR2 as FQNEAQ (reference sequence). There are 14 residues in the CDR3. V dropped 5 bases and J dropped 10 bases, with 17 bases sitting between them. This entry comes from a study of OX40 agonist ivuxolimab in advanced cancers. Findings and limits, study-wide: Mean expanded clone counts were higher in CD8+ than CD4+ T cells. Expanded peripheral T cell antigen specificity was not determined.

Produced via immunoSEQ multiplex PCR; TCRdb's table is partial and in-frame only. Of some 70,000 clones in the sample, around four fifths are singletons; the top ten hold around 6.4%. The sample here was CD4+ or CD8+ T cells sorted from blood, taken in a trial of the OX40 agonist ivuxolimab. This TCR came from an adult with an advanced solid tumor such as melanoma, head and neck, liver or kidney cancer. The chain carries TRBV7-9 and TRBJ1-4; D is unclear. The CDR3 nucleotides read TGTGCCAGCAGCCCCATGGCCCCCGCGGCAAAACTGTTTTTT. Its protein is CASSPMAPAAKLFF.